Listed here is a single T cell receptor (beta chain). The antigen remains undetermined. This specimen belongs to a study of T-cell memory formation after mild COVID-19. Study results and caveats: A subset of responding clones appeared in pre-infection memory, suggesting cross-reactive memory joined.

CDR1 and CDR2 from the germline V gene are SGHTA and FQGNSA. Trimming cost V 3 bases and J 7 bases, with 13 bases left between them. The CDR3 is 15 amino acids. TCR alpha and TCR beta cDNA libraries carrying sample barcodes and UMIs came from 5'RACE with constant-segment primers. Each CDR3 protein gets one entry after TCRdb re-called the 5' RACE reads with MiXCR. Of 350,000 to 500,000 distinct CDR3 sequences in the sample, 20% were seen once. The sequenced sample was PBMCs or a T cell subset sorted from them (not recorded which). The sequence derives from an adult woman who had mild COVID-19 (a few samples of this study predate the infection). Cell type and time point are not known. V usage is TRBV7-2 and J usage is TRBJ1-6, with a tentative D call TRBD1 (5 bases). The DNA of the CDR3 is TGTGCCAGCAGCTTGCCGGGACGGCCGAATTCACCCCTCCACTTT. Encoded protein: CASSLPGRPNSPLHF.